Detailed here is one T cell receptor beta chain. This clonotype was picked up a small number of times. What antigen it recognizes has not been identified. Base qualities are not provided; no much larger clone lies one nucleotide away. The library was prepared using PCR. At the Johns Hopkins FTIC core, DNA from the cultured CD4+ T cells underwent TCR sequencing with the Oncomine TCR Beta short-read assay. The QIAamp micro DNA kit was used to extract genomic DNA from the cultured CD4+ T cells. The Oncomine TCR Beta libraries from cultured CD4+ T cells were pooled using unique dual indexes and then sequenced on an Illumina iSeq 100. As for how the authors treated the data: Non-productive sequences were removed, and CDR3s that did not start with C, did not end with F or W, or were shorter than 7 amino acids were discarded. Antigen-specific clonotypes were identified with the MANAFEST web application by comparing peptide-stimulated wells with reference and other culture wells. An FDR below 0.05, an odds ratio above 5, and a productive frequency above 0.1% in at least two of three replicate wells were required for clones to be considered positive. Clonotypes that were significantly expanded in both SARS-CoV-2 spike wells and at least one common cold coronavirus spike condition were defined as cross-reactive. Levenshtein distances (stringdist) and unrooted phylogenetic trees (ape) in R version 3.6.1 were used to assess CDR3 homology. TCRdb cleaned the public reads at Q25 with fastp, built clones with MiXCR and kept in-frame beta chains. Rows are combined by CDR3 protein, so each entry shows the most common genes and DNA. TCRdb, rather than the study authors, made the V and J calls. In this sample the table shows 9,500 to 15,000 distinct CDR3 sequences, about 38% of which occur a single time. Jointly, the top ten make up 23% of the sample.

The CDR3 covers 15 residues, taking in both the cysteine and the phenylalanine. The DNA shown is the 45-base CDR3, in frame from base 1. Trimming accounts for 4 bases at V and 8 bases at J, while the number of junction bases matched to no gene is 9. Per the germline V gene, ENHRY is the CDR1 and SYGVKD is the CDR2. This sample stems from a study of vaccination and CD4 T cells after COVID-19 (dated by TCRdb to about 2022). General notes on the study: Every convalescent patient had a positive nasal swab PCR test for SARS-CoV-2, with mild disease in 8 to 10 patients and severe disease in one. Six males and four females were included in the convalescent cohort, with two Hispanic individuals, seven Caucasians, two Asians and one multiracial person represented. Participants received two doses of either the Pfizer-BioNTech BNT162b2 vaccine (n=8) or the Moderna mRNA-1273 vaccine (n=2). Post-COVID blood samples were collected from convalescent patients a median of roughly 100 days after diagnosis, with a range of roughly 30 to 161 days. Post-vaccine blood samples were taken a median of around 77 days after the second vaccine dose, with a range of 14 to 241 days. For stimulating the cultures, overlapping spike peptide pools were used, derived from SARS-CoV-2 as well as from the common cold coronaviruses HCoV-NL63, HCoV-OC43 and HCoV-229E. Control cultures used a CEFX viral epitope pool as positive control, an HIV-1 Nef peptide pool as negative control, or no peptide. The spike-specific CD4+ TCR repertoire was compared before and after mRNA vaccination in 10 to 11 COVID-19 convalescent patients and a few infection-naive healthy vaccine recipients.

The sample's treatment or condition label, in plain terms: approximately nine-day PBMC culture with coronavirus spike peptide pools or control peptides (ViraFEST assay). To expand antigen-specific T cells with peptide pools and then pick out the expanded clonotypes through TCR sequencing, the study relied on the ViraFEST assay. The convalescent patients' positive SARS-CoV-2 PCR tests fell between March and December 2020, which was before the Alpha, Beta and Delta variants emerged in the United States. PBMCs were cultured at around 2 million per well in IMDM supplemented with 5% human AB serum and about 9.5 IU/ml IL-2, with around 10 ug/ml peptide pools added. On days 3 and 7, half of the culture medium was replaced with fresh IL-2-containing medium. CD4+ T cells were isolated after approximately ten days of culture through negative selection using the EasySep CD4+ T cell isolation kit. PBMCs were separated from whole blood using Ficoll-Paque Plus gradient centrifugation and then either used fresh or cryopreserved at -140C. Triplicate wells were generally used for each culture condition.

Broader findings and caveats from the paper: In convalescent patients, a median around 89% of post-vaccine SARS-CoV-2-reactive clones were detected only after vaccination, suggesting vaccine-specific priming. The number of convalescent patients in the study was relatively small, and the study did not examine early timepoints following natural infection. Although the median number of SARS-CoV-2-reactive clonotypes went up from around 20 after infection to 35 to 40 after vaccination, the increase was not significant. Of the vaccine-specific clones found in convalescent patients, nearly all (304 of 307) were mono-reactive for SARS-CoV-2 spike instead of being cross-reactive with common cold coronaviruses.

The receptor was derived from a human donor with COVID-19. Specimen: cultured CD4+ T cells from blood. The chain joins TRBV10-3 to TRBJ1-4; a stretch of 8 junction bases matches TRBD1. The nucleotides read TGTGCCATCAGTGGTGGGGACAGGCCGCCAGAAAAACTGTTTTTT. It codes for CAISGGDRPPEKLFF.